Below are 25 T cell receptor beta chains sequenced from a single sample in a study of blood T cell repertoires in COVID-19. Libraries were prepared by immunoSEQ multiplex PCR; TCRdb keeps only in-frame clonotypes and omits some of them. This sample has 190,000 or so clones, with 70% to 90% found just once. The sample comprised peripheral blood. All receptors come from a man aged 40-49 years with active or convalescent COVID-19.

The rearrangement joins TRBV11-3 to TRBJ1-6; TRBD1 agrees at 9 bases. After removal of 5 bases from V and 7 bases from J, the junction contained 15 bases not matched to a gene. Germline lookup yields CDR1 SGHNT and CDR2 YENEEA. There are 18 residues in the CDR3. The CDR3 DNA reads as TGTGCCAGCAGCCCCCGAGTTTGGGGGACAGGGACAAATTCACCCCTCCACTTT. Translating it yields CASSPRVWGTGTNSPLHF.

This clone was seen more than once but under ten times. Other nucleotide sequences from this sample produce the same CDR3. The V and J genes are TRBV5-1 and TRBJ2-2; D uncertain. V lost 0 bases and J 1 base, leaving 4 bases between the germline ends. The CDR3 runs to 14 residues. CDR1 is SGHRS and CDR2 is YFSETQ in the germline V gene. CDR3 protein: CASSLGGNTGELFF. The CDR3 coding sequence is TGCGCCAGCAGCTTGGGAGGGAACACCGGGGAGCTGTTTTTT.

This clone showed up just once. The chain couples TRBV4-2 to TRBJ2-4; TRBD2 is a possible D gene (6 bases). V was pared by 0 bases and J by 0 bases, with 18 bases between. The V gene's germline CDR1 is LGHNA and CDR2 YNFKEQ. The CDR3 totals 19 residues. CDR3 loop: CASSQDPGRQTLAKNIQYF. The CDR3 DNA is TGTGCCAGCAGCCAAGATCCCGGGAGACAGACACTAGCCAAAAACATTCAGTACTTC.

The rearrangement uses TRBV7-9 and TRBJ2-5, with a tentative D call TRBD1 (8 bases). The V and J ends lost 5 bases and 1 base respectively, with 14 bases between them. This CDR3 has 15 residues. Germline values: CDR1 SEHNR, CDR2 FQNEAQ (reference sequence). The CDR3 reads CASSPTGGGQETQYF. Written as DNA, the CDR3 is TGTGCCAGCAGCCCCACAGGGGGGGGCCAAGAGACCCAGTACTTC.

The genes are TRBV4-1 and TRBJ2-1; 9 positions match TRBD2. The CDR3 is made up of 15 amino acids. Trimming cost V 1 base and J 5 bases; bases outside gene matches: 3. Germline V gene sequence: CDR1 MGHRA, CDR2 YSYEKL. The CDR3 region has the DNA TGCGCCAGCAGCCAAGTCGAGCGGGGGGACAATGAGCAGTTCTTC. Translated: CASSQVERGDNEQFF.

The rearrangement uses TRBV4-1 and TRBJ2-7, with 7 bases lining up with TRBD1. V trimming: 1 base; J trimming: 3 bases; junction bases outside the gene matches: 6. The CDR3 extends over 15 amino acids. The germline V gene has CDR1 MGHRA and CDR2 YSYEKL. For the CDR3, the DNA is TGCGCCAGCAGCCAAGGACAGGGCCTTCTCTACGAGCAGTACTTC. Its protein is CASSQGQGLLYEQYF.

The genes are TRBV2 and TRBJ1-2; possible D gene TRBD1, 5 bases. V was cut by 10 bases and J by 0 bases, with 15 bases left in between. The CDR3 loop spans 14 amino acids. Germline values: CDR1 SNHLY, CDR2 FYNNEI. CDR3 bases: TGTGCCACCTCGTGGGAGGGACCTAACTATGGCTACACCTTC. Its translation is CATSWEGPNYGYTF. The whole variable domain, remainder taken from reference TRBV2 and TRBJ1-2, is EPEVTQTPSHQVTQMGQEVILRCVPISNHLYFYWYRQILGQKVEFLVSFYNNEISEKSEIFDDQFSVERPDGSNFTLKIRSTKLEDSAMYFCATSWEGPNYGYTFGSGTRLTVV.

The CDR3 DNA reads TGCGCCAGCAGCCAAACAGGGTCTCTAGCTGAAGCTTTCTTT. Its translation: CASSQTGSLAEAFF. The V call is TRBV4-3, the J call TRBJ1-1; D may be TRBD1 (6 bases). The CDR3 extends over 14 amino acids. Germline V gives CDR1 LGHNA, CDR2 YSLEER. The V end lost 2 bases, the J end lost 6 bases, and 13 bases lay between the germline ends.

This clone was observed a single time. This chain links TRBV28 with TRBJ1-5; 7 bases are shared with TRBD1. The CDR3 runs to 14 residues. The V gene end was trimmed by 5 bases and the J gene end by 2 bases; junction bases not matched to a gene: 3. Looked up from germline, CDR1 is MDHEN and CDR2 is SYDVKM. The CDR3 region is CASSRGQGNQPQHF. DNA of the CDR3: TGTGCCAGCAGTCGCGGACAGGGCAATCAGCCCCAGCATTTT.

This clone turned up a few times. The V and J genes are TRBV7-6 and TRBJ2-3; D possibly corresponds to TRBD1 (6 bases). V was shortened by 5 bases and J by 2 bases, with 11 bases between the two germline ends. The CDR3 is 14 amino acids. Germline CDR1 is SGHVS and CDR2 is FNYEAQ. The CDR3 loop reads CASSAGTYTDTQYF. The DNA of the CDR3 is TGTGCCAGCAGCGCCGGGACATACACAGATACGCAGTATTTT. Combining the CDR3 with reference TRBV7-6 and TRBJ2-3 gives the whole variable domain GAGVSQSPRYKVTKRGQDVALRCDPISGHVSLYWYRQALGQGPEFLTYFNYEAQQDKSGLPNDRFSAERPEGSISTLTIQRTEQRDSAMYRCASSAGTYTDTQYFGPGTRLTVL.

This chain links TRBV14 with TRBJ2-2; 9 bases match TRBD1. The CDR3 has 16 residues. V lost 0 bases to trimming and J lost 4 bases; unmatched junction nucleotides: 3. Germline loops: CDR1 SGHDN, CDR2 FVKESK. The CDR3 DNA follows: TGTGCCAGCAGCCAAGATGGGACAGGGCCCACCGGGGAGCTGTTTTTT. Protein product: CASSQDGTGPTGELFF.

The chain is built from TRBV10-3 and TRBJ1-5, with 8 bases fitting TRBD1. This CDR3 is built from 15 residues. J gave up 0 bases and V 3 bases, and 1 base lay outside the gene matches. The germline V gene has CDR1 ENHRY and CDR2 SYGVKD. Here the CDR3 reads CAISEQGVSNQPQHF. CDR3 nucleotides: TGTGCCATCAGTGAACAGGGGGTTAGCAATCAGCCCCAGCATTTT.

The rearrangement joins TRBV2 to TRBJ2-1, with 15 bases that match TRBD2. The CDR3 contains 17 residues. V was pared by 8 bases and J by 5 bases, with 10 bases of the junction left unmatched. CDR1 and CDR2 (germline): SNHLY, FYNNEI. CDR3 protein: CASSGLAGGPPHNEQFF. The CDR3 region has the DNA TGTGCCAGCTCGGGACTAGCGGGGGGCCCGCCCCACAATGAGCAGTTCTTC. The full variable domain, in which reference TRBV2 and TRBJ2-1 provide the parts outside the CDR3, is EPEVTQTPSHQVTQMGQEVILRCVPISNHLYFYWYRQILGQKVEFLVSFYNNEISEKSEIFDDQFSVERPDGSNFTLKIRSTKLEDSAMYFCASSGLAGGPPHNEQFFGPGTRLTVL.

This chain connects TRBV15 to TRBJ1-1; 7 nucleotides align to TRBD1. The CDR3 spans 15 residues. The trim removed 5 bases at V and 4 bases at J, leaving 10 bases unmatched. Germline V lookup: CDR1 LNHNV, CDR2 YYDKDF (reference sequence). The CDR3 nucleotides read TGTGCCACCAGCCCCCGACAGGGACGGGCCACTGAAGCTTTCTTT. It yields the protein CATSPRQGRATEAFF.

V gene TRBV6-2 or TRBV6-3 combines with J gene TRBJ1-4; the D is unclear. There are 14 residues in the CDR3. Trimming took off 2 bases at V and 8 bases at J, with 12 bases between the two ends. Germline values: CDR1 MNHEY, CDR2 SVGEGT. The CDR3 protein is CASSYSGYKEKLFF. The DNA for the CDR3 is TGTGCCAGCAGTTACAGCGGTTATAAAGAAAAACTGTTTTTT.

V usage is TRBV5-1 and J usage is TRBJ1-1; possibly TRBD1 for D (5 bases). The CDR3 is 14 amino acids. V lost 3 bases and J 4 bases, leaving 13 bases between the germline ends. Germline V gene data show CDR1 as SGHRS and CDR2 as YFSETQ. CDR3 DNA: TGCGCCAGCAGCTCGGACACCTACCCCACTGAAGCTTTCTTT. Translation gives CASSSDTYPTEAFF.

This chain joins TRBV6-6 and TRBJ2-3; 9 positions agree with TRBD1. The CDR3 contains 15 residues. Germline CDR1 MNHNY, CDR2 SVGAGI (reference sequence). The J segment lost 2 bases and the V segment lost 5 bases, leaving 5 bases of the junction unmatched. CDR3 DNA: TGTGCCAGCAGTAACCGGGACAGGGTCACAGATACGCAGTATTTT. This gives the protein CASSNRDRVTDTQYF.

The chain carries TRBV25-1 and TRBJ1-3; TRBD1 might be the D (5 bases). The germline V gene encodes CDR1 MGHDK and CDR2 SYGVNS. The CDR3 is made up of 14 amino acids. Trimming took off 8 bases at V and 3 bases at J, with 14 bases between the two ends. CDR3 DNA: TGTGCCAGCTCCCCTCTGGGGGGTGGAAACACCATATATTTT. Amino acid sequence: CASSPLGGGNTIYF.

The CDR3 coding sequence is TGCGCCAGCAGACCTACTCCAACCGGGGAGCTGTTTTTT. Translation gives CASRPTPTGELFF. V is TRBV5-1 and J is TRBJ2-2, with unresolved D. Germline CDR1 is SGHRS and CDR2 is YFSETQ. The CDR3 is made up of 13 amino acids. V was cut by 5 bases and J by 5 bases, with 10 bases left in between. The entire variable domain, with the rest obtained from reference TRBV5-1 and TRBJ2-2, is as follows: KAGVTQTPRYLIKTRGQQVTLSCSPISGHRSVSWYQQTPGQGLQFLFEYFSETQRNKGNFPGRFSGRQFSNSRSEMNVSTLELGDSALYLCASRPTPTGELFFGEGSRLTVL.

Comments on this clone: Different DNA sequences within this sample yield the same CDR3. CDR3 amino acids: CASSPGQGGYTF. CDR3 nucleotides: TGTGCCAGCAGTCCGGGACAGGGAGGCTACACCTTC. This rearrangement joins TRBV12-3 or TRBV12-4 to TRBJ1-2; 9 nucleotides align to TRBD1. Trimming at V came to 5 bases and at J to 8 bases, leaving 3 bases not matched to a gene. This CDR3 is 12 amino acids long.

V usage is TRBV11-2 and J usage is TRBJ1-2, with a possible D match to TRBD1 (5 bases). The CDR3 has 15 amino acids. The V end lost 1 base, the J end lost 0 bases, and 9 bases lay between the germline ends. Germline V gene sequence: CDR1 SGHAT, CDR2 FQNNGV. Written as DNA, the CDR3 is TGTGCCAGCAGCTTAGTACAGGTCCCTAACTATGGCTACACCTTC. This codes for CASSLVQVPNYGYTF.

The chain links TRBV9 to TRBJ2-5, with 9 bases lining up with TRBD2. The germline V gene has CDR1 SGDLS and CDR2 YYNGEE. The CDR3 has 16 residues. Losses at the gene ends were 3 bases for V and 1 base for J; bases not matched to a gene: 7. The CDR3 protein is CASSAYMGLAQETQYF. CDR3 sequence (DNA): TGTGCCAGCAGCGCTTACATGGGACTAGCCCAAGAGACCCAGTACTTC. Complete variable domain (other parts from reference TRBV9 and TRBJ2-5): DSGVTQTPKHLITATGQRVTLRCSPRSGDLSVYWYQQSLDQGLQFLIQYYNGEERAKGNILERFSAQQFPDLHSELNLSSLELGDSALYFCASSAYMGLAQETQYFGPGTRLLVL.

The V and J genes are TRBV21-1 and TRBJ1-5. TRBV21-1 is recorded as a pseudogene. The length of the CDR3 is 13 residues. CDR3 region: CASRRSGNQPQHF. The CDR3 nucleotides read TGTGCCAGCAGAAGGTCGGGGAATCAGCCCCAGCATTTT.

The V call is TRBV5-6, the J call TRBJ1-2; 8 bases fit TRBD1. V was pared by 0 bases and J by 4 bases, with 8 bases of the junction left unmatched. Germline V CDR1 and CDR2: SGHDT, YYEEEE. The CDR3 loop spans 16 amino acids. The CDR3 bases are TGTGCCAGCAGCTTGGACCGGGACAGGTGGGCCTATGGCTACACCTTC. Encoded protein: CASSLDRDRWAYGYTF. The complete variable domain, with remaining parts taken from reference TRBV5-6 and TRBJ1-2, reads DAGVTQSPTHLIKTRGQQVTLRCSPKSGHDTVSWYQQALGQGPQFIFQYYEEEERQRGNFPDRFSGHQFPNYSSELNVNALLLGDSALYLCASSLDRDRWAYGYTFGSGTRLTVV.

The chain couples TRBV6-2 or TRBV6-3 to TRBJ2-7, with 10 bases lining up with TRBD1. Germline V gene lookup returns CDR1 MNHEY and CDR2 SVGEGT. Germline trimming cut 4 bases from V and 4 bases from J; bases unmatched to any gene: 13. The CDR3 spans 17 residues. CDR3 nucleotide sequence: TGTGCCAGCAGTTTTATCCTTCGGGGACAGGGGTTGTACGAGCAGTACTTC. This codes for CASSFILRGQGLYEQYF.